Each of the 32 T cell receptor beta chains below was sequenced from the same sample in a study of cytomegalovirus exposure and HLA in healthy donors. A multiplex PCR was run with 60 Vbeta primers and 13 Jbeta primers. Assay: immunoSEQ multiplex PCR; the TCRdb copy retains only in-frame clones and omits some. Of approximately 200,000 clones in the sample, roughly 72% were seen once. Source material: PBMCs. The receptor source for this set is a man under 40 in good health and CMV-seronegative.

The J gene is TRBJ1-1, the V gene TRBV19; perhaps TRBD1 as D (6 bases). This CDR3 has 15 amino acids. Germline-derived CDR1 and CDR2 are LNHDA and SQIVND (reference sequence). Trimming cost V 2 bases and J 0 bases, with 10 bases left between them. The CDR3 reads CASSIRGTMNTEAFF. CDR3 nucleotide sequence: TGTGCCAGTAGTATAAGGGGGACGATGAACACTGAAGCTTTCTTT.

This clone has only a few counts. The chain uses TRBV6-5 and TRBJ1-2; possibly TRBD1 for D (6 bases). CDR1 MNHEY and CDR2 SVGAGI come from the germline V gene. V gave up 0 bases and J gave up 6 bases, with 17 bases separating them. This CDR3 contains 16 residues. CDR3 nucleotides: TGTGCCAGCAGTTACTCGACTGTTGGGACACCAAATGGCTACACCTTC. It codes for CASSYSTVGTPNGYTF.

J is TRBJ2-7 and V is TRBV2; TRBD1 aligns across 12 bases. Germline CDR1 is SNHLY and CDR2 is FYNNEI. This CDR3 has 13 amino acids. V trimming: 4 bases; J trimming: 9 bases; junction bases outside the gene matches: 4. CDR3 nucleotide sequence: TGTGCCAGCAGTGCGGGACAGGGGGCTTGGCAGTACTTC. It encodes CASSAGQGAWQYF.

The chain employs TRBV6-5 and TRBJ2-7, with D possibly TRBD2 on 5 matching bases. V dropped 2 bases and J dropped 3 bases, with 17 bases sitting between them. Germline lookup yields CDR1 MNHEY and CDR2 SVGAGI. The CDR3 consists of 16 residues. CDR3 nucleotide sequence: TGTGCCAGCAGTTACCGGACTGTCGACGAGGGCTACGAGCAGTACTTC. The encoded protein is CASSYRTVDEGYEQYF.

The V gene is TRBV30, the J gene TRBJ2-7; D remains ambiguous. Per the germline V gene, CDR1 is GTSNPN and CDR2 is SVGIG (reference sequence). CDR3 length: 13 amino acids. Trimming left V 0 bases short and J 4 bases short, with 10 bases between. The DNA for the CDR3 is TGTGCCTGGAGTGTATTATTCGGTTACGAGCAGTACTTC. Its protein is CAWSVLFGYEQYF. The full variable domain, rest sourced from reference TRBV30 and TRBJ2-7, is SQTIHQWPATLVQPVGSPLSLECTVEGTSNPNLYWYRQAAGRGLQLLFYSVGIGQISSEVPQNLSASRPQDRQFILSSKKLLLSDSGFYLCAWSVLFGYEQYFGPGTRLTVT.

The J gene is TRBJ2-2, the V gene TRBV7-9; no clear D. The CDR3 sequence is 14 residues long. Germline V gene sequence: CDR1 SEHNR, CDR2 FQNEAQ (reference sequence). The V gene lost 1 base and the J gene lost 2 bases, with 5 bases spanning the gap. The CDR3 here is CASSLDTNTGELFF. In nucleotides, the CDR3 is TGTGCCAGCAGCTTAGATACAAACACCGGGGAGCTGTTTTTT.

The V gene is TRBV4-1, the J gene TRBJ2-7, with 7 bases that match TRBD2. The CDR3 covers 17 residues. Germline CDR1 MGHRA, CDR2 YSYEKL. Losses at the gene ends were 3 bases for V and 1 base for J; bases not matched to a gene: 12. The CDR3 sequence: CASSQVGTSALSYEQYF. CDR3 in DNA: TGCGCCAGCAGCCAGGTCGGTACTAGCGCCCTTTCCTACGAGCAGTACTTC.

In DNA, the CDR3 is TGCGCCAGCAGCGTAGACAGGGGTCGGACCCAGTACTTC. It yields the protein CASSVDRGRTQYF. The V gene is TRBV5-1, the J gene TRBJ2-5; TRBD1 matches at 8 bases. This CDR3 spans 13 amino acids. V gave up 4 bases and J gave up 7 bases; unmatched junction bases: 6. CDR1 and CDR2 (germline): SGHRS, YFSETQ.

The V and J genes are TRBV30 and TRBJ2-1, with 11 bases aligning to TRBD2. V shed 4 bases, J shed 6 bases, and the junction held 5 bases outside the gene matches. This CDR3 contains 14 residues. In germline, CDR1 is GTSNPN, CDR2 SVGIG (reference sequence). For the CDR3, the DNA is TGTGCCTGGACTTCTAGCGGGAGGAGCAATGAGCAGTTCTTC. This gives the protein CAWTSSGRSNEQFF.

This clone was observed a single time. V gene TRBV6-6 combines with J gene TRBJ2-1; 8 bases are a match to TRBD2. Germline CDR1 is MNHNY and CDR2 is SVGAGI (reference sequence). Unmatched junction bases numbered 5, after V lost 6 bases and J lost 4 bases. The CDR3 runs to 14 residues. CDR3 in DNA: TGTGCCAGCAGGGGGGGACTAGGGTACAATGAGCAGTTCTTC. As protein: CASRGGLGYNEQFF.

The chain links TRBV18 to TRBJ2-7; TRBD2 matches at 7 bases. Per the germline V gene, CDR1 is KGHSH and CDR2 is LQKENI. V shed 6 bases, J shed 4 bases, and the junction held 6 bases outside the gene matches. This CDR3 has 13 residues. The CDR3 nucleotides read TGTGCCAGCTCGGAGGGACTAACGTACGAGCAGTACTTC. Protein sequence: CASSEGLTYEQYF.

The chain employs TRBV5-1 and TRBJ1-1; a possible D gene is TRBD1 (5 bases). V shed 4 bases and J shed 2 bases, with 15 bases lying between them. From germline, CDR1 is SGHRS and CDR2 YFSETQ. The CDR3 totals 15 residues. Here the CDR3 DNA reads TGCGCCAGCAGCCTCTCCGGACGGACAAACACTGAAGCTTTCTTT. This codes for CASSLSGRTNTEAFF.

This rearrangement joins TRBV5-1 to TRBJ2-7; 8 bases are a match to TRBD2. This CDR3 comprises 16 residues. V was pared by 3 bases and J by 2 bases, with 10 bases of the junction left unmatched. CDR1 and CDR2 (germline): SGHRS, YFSETQ. The CDR3 reads CASSSTGGPRAYEQYF. For the CDR3, the DNA is TGCGCCAGCAGCTCGACGGGGGGGCCGCGAGCCTACGAGCAGTACTTC. The full variable domain, its missing parts supplied by reference TRBV5-1 and TRBJ2-7, is KAGVTQTPRYLIKTRGQQVTLSCSPISGHRSVSWYQQTPGQGLQFLFEYFSETQRNKGNFPGRFSGRQFSNSRSEMNVSTLELGDSALYLCASSSTGGPRAYEQYFGPGTRLTVT.

This chain links TRBV27 with TRBJ1-6, with D possibly TRBD1 on 5 matching bases. In germline, CDR1 is MNHEY, CDR2 SMNVEV (reference sequence). This CDR3 contains 17 residues. V shed 3 bases and J shed 2 bases, with 14 bases lying between them. The CDR3 region has the DNA TGTGCCAGCAGTTTCCGAACCCAGGGAACCTATAATTCACCCCTCCACTTT. Protein product: CASSFRTQGTYNSPLHF.

This rearrangement joins TRBV7-9 to TRBJ2-7; the D gene is possibly TRBD2 (5 bases). Germline V gene data show CDR1 as SEHNR and CDR2 as FQNEAQ (reference sequence). The CDR3 covers 18 residues. V lost 5 bases, J lost 2 bases, and 25 bases lay in between. The CDR3 DNA is TGTGCCAGCAGCATCGGATCTCGGGGAGTTGAACGAACCTACGAGCAGTACTTC. The encoded protein is CASSIGSRGVERTYEQYF.

The J gene is TRBJ1-2, the V gene TRBV7-2; D unclear. The CDR3 spans 10 residues. The germline gives CDR1 SGHTA, CDR2 FQGNSA. The ends were cut back, 10 bases at V and 8 bases at J, with 11 bases in the middle. In DNA, the CDR3 is TGTGCCATCCCCCTCTCCGGCTACACCTTC. This sequence encodes CAIPLSGYTF.

This clone was seen a single time. The rearrangement uses TRBV27 and TRBJ2-7, with D tentatively TRBD2 (5 bases). The CDR3 covers 14 residues. The V end was cut by 3 bases, the J end by 0 bases, with 9 bases between. Germline V gives CDR1 MNHEY, CDR2 SMNVEV (reference sequence). CDR3 sequence (DNA): TGTGCCAGCAGTTTTTACGGAGGCTCCTACGAGCAGTACTTC. Encoded protein: CASSFYGGSYEQYF.

The rearrangement links TRBV5-4 to TRBJ2-5; a possible D gene is TRBD1 (6 bases). The CDR3 spans 16 residues. Germline lookup yields CDR1 SGHNT and CDR2 YYREEE (reference sequence). The V and J ends lost 3 bases and 1 base respectively, with 16 bases between them. CDR3 residues: CASSSRDKSFQETQYF. The CDR3 DNA sequence: TGTGCCAGCAGCTCCCGGGACAAGAGTTTCCAAGAGACCCAGTACTTC. Variable domain in full (rest from reference TRBV5-4 and TRBJ2-5): ETGVTQSPTHLIKTRGQQVTLRCSSQSGHNTVSWYQQALGQGPQFIFQYYREEENGRGNFPPRFSGLQFPNYSSELNVNALELDDSALYLCASSSRDKSFQETQYFGPGTRLLVL.

This clone has a single count. The chain couples TRBV5-8 to TRBJ2-7; the D gene is possibly TRBD2 (6 bases). The CDR3 contains 16 residues. Germline CDR1 reads SGHTS; CDR2 reads YDEGEE. Trimming shortened V by 3 bases and J by 5 bases, and 21 bases separated the two germline ends. The CDR3 here is CASSSPTQTRTHEQYF. As DNA, the CDR3 is TGTGCCAGCAGCTCCCCTACTCAGACTAGGACCCACGAGCAGTACTTC.

The J gene is TRBJ2-5, the V gene TRBV6-1; TRBD2 aligns across 13 bases. V was clipped by 3 bases and J by 8 bases; unmatched bases: 12. The CDR3 contains 17 residues. CDR1 and CDR2 (germline): MNHNS, SASEGT. The CDR3 sequence is CASSDGTSGTFLRTQYF. CDR3 nucleotide sequence: TGTGCCAGCAGTGACGGGACTAGCGGGACTTTTTTGAGAACCCAGTACTTC.

The rearrangement uses TRBV2 and TRBJ2-6; 7 nucleotides line up with TRBD1. J lost 2 bases, V lost 4 bases, and 11 bases had no gene match. CDR3 length: 18 residues. Germline V CDR1 and CDR2: SNHLY, FYNNEI. CDR3 in amino acids: CASSVRGPQGAGANVLTF. CDR3 sequence (DNA): TGTGCCAGCAGTGTAAGGGGGCCCCAAGGAGCTGGGGCCAACGTCCTGACTTTC.

V usage is TRBV29-1 and J usage is TRBJ1-2; 8 bases align to TRBD1. Germline V lookup: CDR1 SQVTM, CDR2 ANQGSEA. J lost 7 bases, V lost 7 bases, and 14 bases had no gene match. The CDR3 covers 14 residues. CDR3 residues: CSGLGSDRDPGYTF. For the CDR3, the DNA is TGCAGCGGGTTGGGTTCGGACAGGGATCCTGGCTACACCTTC.

This chain links TRBV7-9 with TRBJ2-5; 13 nucleotides align to TRBD2. The trim removed 6 bases at V and 2 bases at J, leaving 9 bases unmatched. Germline CDR1 and CDR2: SEHNR and FQNEAQ (reference sequence). This CDR3 region has 17 residues. This CDR3 reads CASRVGLAGVHQETQYF. In DNA form, the CDR3 reads TGTGCCAGCAGAGTAGGACTAGCGGGAGTTCATCAAGAGACCCAGTACTTC.

The sample holds a few counts of this clone. The chain combines TRBV4-1 with TRBJ2-4, with 10 bases identical to TRBD2. The CDR3 is 15 residues long. V lost 4 bases to trimming and J lost 10 bases; unmatched junction nucleotides: 10. Germline CDR1 is MGHRA and CDR2 is YSYEKL. CDR3 sequence: CASSPLAGGLDIQYF. The CDR3 nucleotides read TGCGCCAGCAGCCCTTTAGCGGGAGGCCTCGATATTCAGTACTTC.

V is TRBV4-1 and J is TRBJ2-1, with D possibly matching TRBD1 (5 bases). Germline V lookup: CDR1 MGHRA, CDR2 YSYEKL. Trimming took off 3 bases at V and 0 bases at J, with 15 bases between the two ends. There are 17 residues in the CDR3. The CDR3 sequence is CASSQRADSSSYNEQFF. CDR3 bases: TGCGCCAGCAGCCAGCGAGCTGACAGTAGCTCCTACAATGAGCAGTTCTTC.

The V call is TRBV28, the J call TRBJ1-5; possible D gene TRBD1, 6 bases. Trimming shortened V by 6 bases and J by 0 bases, and 9 bases separated the two germline ends. The CDR3 totals 14 residues. Germline V CDR1 and CDR2: MDHEN, SYDVKM. CDR3 amino acids: CASRQGNSNQPQHF. CDR3 in DNA: TGTGCCAGCAGACAGGGCAATAGCAATCAGCCCCAGCATTTT.

The chain joins TRBV10-2 to TRBJ2-7; a possible D gene is TRBD1 (6 bases). V lost 9 bases, J lost 3 bases, and 15 bases lay in between. Germline V gives CDR1 WSHSY, CDR2 SAAADI. The CDR3 sequence is 13 residues long. The CDR3 sequence: CASKPGHNYEQYF. Written as DNA, the CDR3 is TGCGCCAGTAAACCGGGACACAACTACGAGCAGTACTTC.

This clone was recorded only once. V and J are TRBV6-1 and TRBJ1-1; no firm D call. CDR3 length: 14 residues. Trimming removed 7 bases from V and 1 base from J, with 13 bases in between. Germline CDR1 reads MNHNS; CDR2 reads SASEGT. Here the CDR3 reads CASTSSQSNTEAFF. In nucleotides, the CDR3 is TGTGCCAGCACCTCCTCCCAGTCGAACACTGAAGCTTTCTTT.

The chain combines TRBV10-3 with TRBJ1-5; no clear D. The V gene lost 3 bases and the J gene lost 9 bases, with 9 bases spanning the gap. The CDR3 runs 12 residues. The germline gives CDR1 ENHRY, CDR2 SYGVKD. This CDR3 reads CAISERGRPQHF. The DNA for the CDR3 is TGTGCCATCAGTGAACGAGGGAGGCCCCAGCATTTT.

This rearrangement joins TRBV25-1 to TRBJ2-3; D is unclear. V gave up 5 bases and J gave up 3 bases, with 3 bases separating them. CDR1 MGHDK and CDR2 SYGVNS come from the germline V gene. CDR3 length equals 11 residues. The CDR3 region is CASSSTDTQYF. The DNA of the CDR3 is TGTGCCAGCAGTTCGACAGATACGCAGTATTTT.

V and J are TRBV14 and TRBJ1-3; D gene ambiguous. This CDR3 is 16 amino acids long. The ends were cut back, 0 bases at V and 2 bases at J, with 11 bases in the middle. The germline V gene has CDR1 SGHDN and CDR2 FVKESK. The CDR3 nucleotides read TGTGCCAGCAGCCAAGATTGGGCTCAGGCTGGAAACACCATATATTTT. It encodes CASSQDWAQAGNTIYF.

This clone was counted a few times. In DNA form, the CDR3 reads TGTGCCAGCAGCTCGGAGGGACAGGGAGATGAAAAACTGTTTTTT. It is translated as CASSSEGQGDEKLFF. This chain links TRBV5-5 with TRBJ1-4, with TRBD1 matching over 9 bases. CDR1 is SGHKS, CDR2 YYEKEE, per germline (reference sequence). With V trimmed by 3 bases and J by 6 bases, 6 bases remained unmatched. This CDR3 has 15 residues.